The next 4 T cell receptor beta chains were all read from a single sample in a study of cytomegalovirus exposure and HLA in healthy donors. Amplification used 60 Vbeta primers and 13 Jbeta primers. The method was immunoSEQ multiplex PCR; TCRdb's version includes in-frame clones alone and lacks a portion of them. The sample has 30,000 to 35,000 clones, approximately 67% seen once. Sequencing used PBMCs. The receptors shown here come from a man aged 35 to 55 in good health and CMV-seropositive.

The V and J genes are TRBV6-5 and TRBJ2-7, with TRBD1 identical over 10 bases. Germline CDR1 and CDR2: MNHEY and SVGAGI. V gave up 5 bases and J gave up 3 bases; unmatched junction bases: 4. CDR3 length equals 14 residues. CDR3 loop: CASSRGQGGYEQYF. The CDR3 coding sequence is TGTGCCAGCAGTCGCGGACAGGGGGGCTACGAGCAGTACTTC.

In nucleotides, the CDR3 is TGTGCCAGCAGCTTAGGAGGGCGGTGGGGCTACACCTTC. This sequence encodes CASSLGGRWGYTF. The chain is built from TRBV11-2 and TRBJ1-2, with D uncertain. Germline values: CDR1 SGHAT, CDR2 FQNNGV. The V gene lost 1 base and the J gene lost 8 bases, with 11 bases spanning the gap. There are 13 residues in the CDR3.

The chain has TRBV2 and TRBJ2-5, with a tentative D call TRBD2 (6 bases). Germline V gives CDR1 SNHLY, CDR2 FYNNEI. This CDR3 is 15 amino acids long. V lost 1 base and J 1 base, leaving 10 bases between the germline ends. The CDR3 DNA follows: TGTGCCAGCAGTGAAGTGGGGGGATCCCAAGAGACCCAGTACTTC. This translates into CASSEVGGSQETQYF. Full variable domain (missing parts from reference TRBV2 and TRBJ2-5): EPEVTQTPSHQVTQMGQEVILRCVPISNHLYFYWYRQILGQKVEFLVSFYNNEISEKSEIFDDQFSVERPDGSNFTLKIRSTKLEDSAMYFCASSEVGGSQETQYFGPGTRLLVL.

This sequence joins TRBV11-1 and TRBJ2-7; TRBD2 matches at 12 bases. J was trimmed by 4 bases and V by 5 bases; bases with no gene match: 12. The CDR3 is 17 amino acids. Germline-derived CDR1 and CDR2 are SGHAT and FQDESV (reference sequence). CDR3: CASSSRTSGDLEYEQYF. The CDR3 DNA reads as TGTGCCAGCAGCAGTCGGACTAGCGGGGACCTCGAATACGAGCAGTACTTC.